Following are 8 T cell receptor beta chains from one sample sequenced in a study of blood T cell repertoires in COVID-19. Measured with immunoSEQ multiplex PCR; TCRdb has only the in-frame clones, and not every one. The profile covers about 210,000 clones, with 83% appearing a single time and 2% to 3% taken by the ten largest. The sequencing sample was made of peripheral blood. These receptors all stem from a woman between 40 and 55 years old with active or convalescent COVID-19.

The V gene is TRBV19, the J gene TRBJ2-2; the match to TRBD1 covers 8 bases. The V segment lost 1 base and the J segment 3 bases; nucleotides outside the gene matches: 4. Germline V gene data show CDR1 as LNHDA and CDR2 as SQIVND (reference sequence). This CDR3 comprises 16 residues. The CDR3 sequence is CASSIAGGEYTGELFF. As DNA, the CDR3 is TGTGCCAGTAGTATAGCAGGGGGCGAATACACCGGGGAGCTGTTTTTT.

The chain combines TRBV24-1 with TRBJ2-5; TRBD1 matches 10 bases. This CDR3 comprises 16 residues. V lost 0 bases, J lost 2 bases, and 2 bases stayed unmatched. Looked up from germline, CDR1 is KGHDR and CDR2 is SFDVKD. The CDR3 DNA reads as TGTGCCACCAGTGATTTGCAGGACAGGGGGCAAGAGACCCAGTACTTC. Translated: CATSDLQDRGQETQYF.

The rearrangement joins TRBV15 to TRBJ1-1, with D possibly being TRBD1 (5 bases). Germline CDR1 LNHNV, CDR2 YYDKDF (reference sequence). V gave up 4 bases and J gave up 8 bases, with 26 bases separating them. The length of the CDR3 is 17 residues. The CDR3 coding sequence is TGTGCCACCAGCACAAAGGAGGGGAAACACCCTATGAGGGAAGCTTTCTTT. This translates into CATSTKEGKHPMREAFF.

Written as DNA, the CDR3 is TGTGCCAGCAGCTTAGAAAATGCGAGCAATCAGCCCCAGCATTTT. The encoded protein is CASSLENASNQPQHF. The rearrangement uses TRBV7-9 and TRBJ1-5; D is ambiguous. The length of the CDR3 is 15 residues. Deletions cut 1 base from V and 1 base from J, with 8 bases between. In germline, CDR1 is SEHNR, CDR2 FQNEAQ (reference sequence).

The gene calls are TRBV28 and TRBJ2-1; 9 bases match TRBD1. Germline V CDR1 and CDR2: MDHEN, SYDVKM. The CDR3 loop spans 15 amino acids. After removal of 7 bases from V and 7 bases from J, the junction contained 11 bases not matched to a gene. CDR3 nucleotides: TGTGCCAGCAACTTACAGGGGGCAGTTGGAAATGAGCAGTTCTTC. Amino acids: CASNLQGAVGNEQFF.

The chain couples TRBV7-2 to TRBJ1-5, with D tentatively TRBD1 (5 bases). Germline-derived CDR1 and CDR2 are SGHTA and FQGNSA. The CDR3 is made up of 16 amino acids. The V gene lost 6 bases and the J gene lost 3 bases, with 18 bases spanning the gap. The CDR3: CASRRRGLYINQPQHF. The CDR3 DNA reads TGTGCCAGCAGACGGCGGGGACTTTACATCAATCAGCCCCAGCATTTT.

V is TRBV28 and J is TRBJ1-4; no clear D. Trimming stripped 3 bases from V and 4 bases from J, with 12 bases between. Germline V CDR1 and CDR2: MDHEN, SYDVKM. The CDR3 runs to 15 residues. CDR3 region: CASSFRQGDNEKLFF. The CDR3 region has the DNA TGTGCCAGCAGTTTCCGACAAGGCGATAATGAAAAACTGTTTTTT.

This chain uses TRBV9 with TRBJ1-2, with 11 positions matching TRBD1. Trimming took 4 bases from V and 8 from J; bases not matched to a gene: 16. The CDR3 contains 17 residues. Germline V lookup: CDR1 SGDLS, CDR2 YYNGEE. This CDR3 reads CASSLQPTGTGGTGYTF. DNA for the CDR3: TGTGCCAGCAGCTTACAGCCTACCGGGACAGGGGGAACCGGCTACACCTTC.